This TCR beta chain was recovered during a study of cytotoxic CD8 clonotypes in ibrutinib-treated CLL. Study background: Per sample, productive templates averaged nearly 260,000 and productive rearrangements averaged roughly 91,000.

Assay used: immunoSEQ multiplex PCR; TCRdb lists only in-frame clones, some missing. This sample has 270,000 or so clones, with approximately 76% found just once. The study's findings and limits: Contraction or stability on treatment was seen for public clonotypes, which were uncommon.

This clone appeared a few times. No antigen is known for it. Germline-derived CDR1 and CDR2 are SGHRS and YFSETQ. V lost 0 bases and J lost 5, with 4 bases in between. This CDR3 is 12 amino acids long. The chain links TRBV5-1 to TRBJ2-3; D is uncertain. The clonotype originates from a human donor with chronic lymphocytic leukemia. The specimen comprised PBMCs, sampled at disease progression, from a patient treated with ibrutinib. For the CDR3, the DNA is TGCGCCAGCAGCTTGGAACGAGATACGCAGTATTTT. Translating gives CASSLERDTQYF.